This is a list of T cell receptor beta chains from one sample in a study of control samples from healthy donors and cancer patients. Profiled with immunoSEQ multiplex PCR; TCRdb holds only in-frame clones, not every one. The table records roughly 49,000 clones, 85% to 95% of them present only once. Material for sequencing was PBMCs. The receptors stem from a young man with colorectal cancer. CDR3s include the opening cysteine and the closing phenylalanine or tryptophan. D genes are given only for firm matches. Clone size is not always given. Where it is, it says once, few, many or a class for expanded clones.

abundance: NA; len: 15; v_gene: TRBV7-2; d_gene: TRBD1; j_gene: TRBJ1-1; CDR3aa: CASSLEGALNTEAFF; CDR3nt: TGTGCCAGCAGCTTGGAGGGGGCTTTGAACACTGAAGCTTTCTTT
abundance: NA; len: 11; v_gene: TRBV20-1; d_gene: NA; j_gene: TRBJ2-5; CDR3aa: CSAGGRGTQYF; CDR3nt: TGCAGTGCTGGGGGCCGGGGGACCCAGTACTTC
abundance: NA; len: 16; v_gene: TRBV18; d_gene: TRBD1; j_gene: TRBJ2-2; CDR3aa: CASSPLRTGRTGELFF; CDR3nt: TGTGCCAGCTCACCCCTACGGACAGGGAGAACCGGGGAGCTGTTTTTT
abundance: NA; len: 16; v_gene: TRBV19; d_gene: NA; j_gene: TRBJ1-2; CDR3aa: CASTPGPFLEDYGYTF; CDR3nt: TGTGCCAGTACCCCCGGCCCCTTCCTGGAGGACTATGGCTACACCTTC
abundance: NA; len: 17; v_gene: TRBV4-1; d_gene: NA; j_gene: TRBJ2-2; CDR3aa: CASSAPIGLVNTGELFF; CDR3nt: TGCGCCAGCAGCGCGCCTATAGGCCTAGTGAACACCGGGGAGCTGTTTTTT
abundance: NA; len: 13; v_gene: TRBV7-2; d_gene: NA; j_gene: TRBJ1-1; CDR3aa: CASSLGRATEAFF; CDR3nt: TGTGCCAGCAGCTTAGGCCGGGCCACTGAAGCTTTCTTT
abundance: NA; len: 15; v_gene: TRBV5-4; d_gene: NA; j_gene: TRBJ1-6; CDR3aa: CASSLQGKRQSPLHF; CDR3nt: TGTGCCAGCAGCTTACAGGGTAAACGTCAGTCACCCCTCCACTTT
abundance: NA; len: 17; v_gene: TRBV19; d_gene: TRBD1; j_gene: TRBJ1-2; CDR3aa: CASSIDSGTGLYRSYTF; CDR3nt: TGTGCCAGTAGTATAGATTCCGGGACAGGGCTTTATAGAAGCTACACCTTC
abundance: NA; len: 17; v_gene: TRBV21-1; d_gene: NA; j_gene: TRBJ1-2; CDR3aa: CASSIKVLRDRGQGYTF; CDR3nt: TGTGCCAGCAGCATTAAAGTACTGAGGGACAGGGGGCAGGGCTACACCTTC
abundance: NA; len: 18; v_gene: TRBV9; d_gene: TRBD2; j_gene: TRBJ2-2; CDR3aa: CASSVVSAGTSGTGELFF; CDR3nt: TGTGCCAGCAGCGTAGTTTCAGCCGGGACTAGCGGCACCGGGGAGCTGTTTTTT
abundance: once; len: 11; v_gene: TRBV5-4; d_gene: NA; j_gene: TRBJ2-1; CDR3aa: CASSFHNEQFF; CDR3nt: TGTGCCAGCAGCTTTCACAATGAGCAGTTCTTC
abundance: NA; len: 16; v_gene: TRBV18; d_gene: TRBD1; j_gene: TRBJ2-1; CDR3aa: CASSSLIWQGANEQFF; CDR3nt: TGTGCCAGCTCATCACTAATATGGCAGGGGGCCAATGAGCAGTTCTTC
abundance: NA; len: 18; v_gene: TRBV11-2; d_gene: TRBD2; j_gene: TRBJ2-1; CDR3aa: CASSISEASGGRYNEQFF; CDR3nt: TGTGCCAGCAGCATCAGCGAGGCTAGCGGGGGACGCTACAATGAGCAGTTCTTC
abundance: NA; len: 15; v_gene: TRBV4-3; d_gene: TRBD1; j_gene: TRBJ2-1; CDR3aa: CASSQSTGVWNEQFF; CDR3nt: TGCGCCAGCAGCCAATCAACAGGGGTTTGGAATGAGCAGTTCTTC
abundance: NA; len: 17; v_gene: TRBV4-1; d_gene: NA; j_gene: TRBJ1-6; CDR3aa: CASSQGNQGLAYSPLHF; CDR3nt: TGCGCCAGCAGCCAAGGGAATCAGGGTTTAGCATATTCACCCCTCCACTTT
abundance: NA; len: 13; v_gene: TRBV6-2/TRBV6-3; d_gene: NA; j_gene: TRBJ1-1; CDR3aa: CASSYAEDTEAFF; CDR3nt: TGTGCCAGCAGTTACGCCGAGGACACTGAAGCTTTCTTT
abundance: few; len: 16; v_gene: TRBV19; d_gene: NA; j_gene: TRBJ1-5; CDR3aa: CASRIKQVGGRGAQHF; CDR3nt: TGTGCCAGTAGAATAAAACAGGTCGGAGGCCGGGGAGCCCAGCATTTT
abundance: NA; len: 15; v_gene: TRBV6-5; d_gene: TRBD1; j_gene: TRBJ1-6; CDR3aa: CASRRGQGDNSPLHF; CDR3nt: TGTGCCAGCAGGAGGGGACAGGGCGATAATTCACCCCTCCACTTT
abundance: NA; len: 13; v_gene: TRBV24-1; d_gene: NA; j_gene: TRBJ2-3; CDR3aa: CATSDLGRDTQYF; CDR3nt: TGTGCCACCAGTGATTTAGGCCGAGATACGCAGTATTTT
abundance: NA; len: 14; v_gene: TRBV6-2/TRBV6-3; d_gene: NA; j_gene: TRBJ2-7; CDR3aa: CASSFTRVLYEQYF; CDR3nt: TGTGCCAGCAGTTTCACCCGGGTTCTCTACGAGCAGTACTTC
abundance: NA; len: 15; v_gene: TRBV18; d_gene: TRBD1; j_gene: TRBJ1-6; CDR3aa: CASSGLGQSNSPLHF; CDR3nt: TGTGCCAGCTCAGGGTTGGGACAGTCTAATTCACCCCTCCACTTT
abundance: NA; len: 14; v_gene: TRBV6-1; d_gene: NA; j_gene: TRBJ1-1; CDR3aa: CASSESGGDTEAFF; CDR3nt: TGTGCCAGCAGTGAAAGTGGAGGGGACACTGAAGCTTTCTTT
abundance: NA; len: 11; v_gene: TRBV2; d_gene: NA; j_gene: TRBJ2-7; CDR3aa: CASAIFYEQYF; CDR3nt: TGTGCCAGCGCAATCTTTTACGAGCAGTACTTC
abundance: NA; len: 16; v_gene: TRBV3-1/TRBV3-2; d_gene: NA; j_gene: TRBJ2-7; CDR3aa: CASSHAGALGRYEQYF; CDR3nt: TGTGCCAGCAGCCATGCAGGGGCTCTAGGGAGGTACGAGCAGTACTTC
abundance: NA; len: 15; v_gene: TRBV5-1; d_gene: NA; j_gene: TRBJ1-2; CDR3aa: CASSLLDRANYGYTF; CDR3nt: TGCGCCAGCAGCTTGCTCGACCGAGCTAACTATGGCTACACCTTC
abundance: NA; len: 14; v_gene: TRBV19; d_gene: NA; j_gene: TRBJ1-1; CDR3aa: CASSIVGGSAEAFF; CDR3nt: TGTGCCAGTAGTATAGTTGGGGGGAGCGCTGAAGCTTTCTTT
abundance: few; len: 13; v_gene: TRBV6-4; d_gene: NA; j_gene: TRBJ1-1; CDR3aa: CASSDGENTEAFF; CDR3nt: TGTGCCAGCAGTGACGGTGAGAACACTGAAGCTTTCTTT
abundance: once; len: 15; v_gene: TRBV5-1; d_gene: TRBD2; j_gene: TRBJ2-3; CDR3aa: CASTISGEPTDTQYF; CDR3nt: TGCGCCAGCACCATTAGCGGGGAACCCACAGATACGCAGTATTTT
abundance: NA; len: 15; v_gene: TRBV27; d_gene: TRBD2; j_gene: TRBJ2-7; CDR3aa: CVSRVAGLAHYEQYF; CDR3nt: TGTGTCAGCAGGGTAGCGGGGTTAGCCCACTACGAGCAGTACTTC
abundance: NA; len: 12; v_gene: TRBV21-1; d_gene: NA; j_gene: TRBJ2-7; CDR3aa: CASSSGVNEQYF; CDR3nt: TGTGCCAGCAGCTCAGGGGTTAACGAGCAGTACTTC
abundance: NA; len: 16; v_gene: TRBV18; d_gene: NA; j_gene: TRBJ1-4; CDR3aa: CASSLIPTATNEKLFF; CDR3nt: TGTGCCAGCTCACTTATACCGACAGCAACTAATGAAAAACTGTTTTTT
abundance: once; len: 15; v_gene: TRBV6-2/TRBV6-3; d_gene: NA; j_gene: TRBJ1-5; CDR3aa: CASSYSMTRSQPQHF; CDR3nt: TGTGCCAGCAGTTACTCGATGACGAGGAGTCAGCCCCAGCATTTT
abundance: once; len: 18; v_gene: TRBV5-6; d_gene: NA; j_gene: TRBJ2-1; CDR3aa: CASSLLNFTERSYNEQFF; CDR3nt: TGTGCCAGCAGCTTGCTGAATTTTACAGAAAGATCCTACAATGAGCAGTTCTTC